This TCR beta chain comes out of a study of shared clonotypes between healthy human individuals. Assay: immunoSEQ multiplex PCR; the TCRdb copy retains only in-frame clones and omits some. The profile shows around 2.1 million clones, roughly 95% of them singletons. The V gene lost 6 bases and the J gene lost 4 bases, with 18 bases spanning the gap. Germline V gene sequence: CDR1 SEHNR, CDR2 FQNEAQ (reference sequence). The CDR3 totals 15 residues. The V and J genes are TRBV7-9 and TRBJ1-1; possibly TRBD1 for D (6 bases). The sequenced sample consisted of naive CD4+ T cells sorted from blood. Subset in this sample: CD45RA+ positively selected. The clonotype was recovered from a man aged 18 to 29 in good health. In nucleotides, the CDR3 is TGTGCCAGCAGACCGGGACCGGGGGCCCCCACTGAAGCTTTCTTT. The encoded protein is CASRPGPGAPTEAFF.